The clone carrying this T cell receptor beta chain was counted a single time. PCR was performed a second time for 7 to 11 cycles using a sample-barcoded 5' primer and a J-beta primer mix. TCRdb called the 5' RACE reads again in MiXCR, with one record for every CDR3 protein. The sample holds about 1,500,000 distinct CDR3 sequences, 28% seen once. CDR1 is ENHRY, CDR2 SYGVKD, per germline. CDR3 length: 15 residues. V lost 5 bases to trimming and J lost 7 bases; unmatched junction nucleotides: 7. The data belong to a study of blood T cells in healthy people across ages. This clonotype was sampled from a woman in her 30s in good health. The chain combines TRBV10-3 with TRBJ2-1, with 11 bases fitting TRBD2. Sequencing was carried out using blood. The CDR3 here is CAISLLAGAGNEQFF. As DNA, the CDR3 is TGTGCCATCAGTCTACTAGCGGGGGCCGGAAATGAGCAGTTCTTC.